The clone carrying this TCR beta chain was counted between two and nine times. The authors ran a second PCR of roughly 6 to 11 cycles using a sample-barcoded 5' primer and a J-beta primer mix. Through a template-switch adaptor with 12 random nucleotides, each cDNA molecule received a tag. Individual samples furnished no less than 3 million CDR3-containing paired-end reads apiece. Each CDR3 protein is one row after TCRdb ran MiXCR on the 5' RACE reads. The sample includes approximately 880,000 distinct CDR3 sequences, around 46% of them seen just once. The data originate from a study of blood T cells in healthy people across ages. At the level of the study: About one barcoded beta molecule per two T cells came from capture by template switching.

No fewer than 7 million PBMCs went into each sample. The sequence was obtained from a man aged 30 to 45 in good health. Sequenced input: blood.

The CDR3 DNA reads TGTGCCAGCAGTTTAGGGGAGTGGACTGAAGCTTTCTTT. It is translated as CASSLGEWTEAFF. The chain uses TRBV27 and TRBJ1-1; D is undetermined. Per the germline V gene, CDR1 is MNHEY and CDR2 is SMNVEV (reference sequence). The CDR3 loop spans 13 amino acids. The V end was cut by 2 bases, the J end by 5 bases, with 9 bases between.